Listed below are T cell receptor beta chains from one sample, sequenced in a study of CD8+CD57+ T cells in acquired aplastic anemia. TCRdb re-analysed the reads in MiXCR, keeping a single row per CDR3 protein. The sample carries approximately 50,000 distinct CDR3 sequences, roughly 69% recorded once. Sequenced sample: sorted CD4+, CD8+, or CD8+CD57+ T cells (not recorded which) from PBMCs. The source of these receptors is a human donor in good health, serving as a control. Both conserved end residues are part of each CDR3. A D gene is named only where the DNA matches it firmly. Only part of the rows carry a size: once, few, many, or a class if the clone is expanded.

TRBJ2-6 . . TRBV19 TGTGCCGGTAAGGCCTCTGGGGCCAACGTCCTGACTTTC CAGKASGANVLTF
TRBJ2-7 medium-sized . TRBV19 TGTGCCAGTAGTATACTCGGGGGAACGCTGATCTACGAGCAGTACTTC CASSILGGTLIYEQYF
TRBJ2-1 few TRBD2 TRBV24-1 TGTGCCACCAAAGCGGGAGGGAACAATGAGCAGTTCTTC CATKAGGNNEQFF
TRBJ1-1 . . TRBV2 TGTGCCAGCAGTTCTCAGGGAAAGGACACTGAAGCTTTCTTT CASSSQGKDTEAFF
TRBJ2-2 . TRBD2 TRBV10-3 TGTGCCATCAGTGAGAGGGAGGGAAACACCGGGGAGCTGTTTTTT CAISEREGNTGELFF
TRBJ2-3 . TRBD2 TRBV4-3 TGCGCCAGCAGCCAAGATTCGTGGGAGGGCCGGGGAGATACGCAGTATTTT CASSQDSWEGRGDTQYF
TRBJ2-6 few . TRBV20-1 TGCAGTGCTAGACAGGCTTCCTCTGGGGCCAACGTCCTGACTTTC CSARQASSGANVLTF
TRBJ1-5 . . TRBV9 TGTGCCAGCAGCGCCGGAGATCTTGAGGGGCCCCAGCATTTT CASSAGDLEGPQHF
TRBJ2-7 . . TRBV15 TGTGCCACCAGCAGAGATCCAGGGTACGAGCAGTACTTC CATSRDPGYEQYF
TRBJ2-3 . . TRBV11-2 TGTGCCAGCAGCTTGGATAGCGGCCACACAGATACGCAGTATTTT CASSLDSGHTDTQYF
TRBJ1-2 . . TRBV25-1 TGTGCCAGCAGTATACAGGCGACTAACTATGGCTACACCTTC CASSIQATNYGYTF
TRBJ2-2 . . TRBV9 TGTGCCAGCAGCCTGAGCGCCGGGGAGCTGTTTTTT CASSLSAGELFF
TRBJ1-6 . . TRBV4-3 TGCGCCAGCAGCTTGAGTGACGACTCACCCCTCCACTTT CASSLSDDSPLHF
TRBJ1-1 few TRBD1 TRBV19 TGTGCCAGTAGTATCCACAGGGGAAGGGCTGAAGCTTTCTTT CASSIHRGRAEAFF
TRBJ2-7 . . TRBV7-7 TGTGCTAGCAGCTATAGCGACAGCTACGAGCAGTACTTC CASSYSDSYEQYF
TRBJ2-7 . . TRBV10-3 TGTGCCAGCAGCCGCCAGGCGAGCTCCTACGAGCAGTACTTC CASSRQASSYEQYF
TRBJ2-2 . . TRBV7-7 TGTGCTAGCAGCTTATACACCGGGGAGCTGTTTTTT CASSLYTGELFF
TRBJ1-5 . . TRBV7-9 TGTGCCAGCAGCTCCAGCGGGCTGAATCAGCCCCAGCATTTT CASSSSGLNQPQHF
TRBJ2-2 . . TRBV10-1 TGCGCCAGCAGGCAGGCGAACACCGGGGAGCTGTTTTTT CASRQANTGELFF
TRBJ2-7 . TRBD1 TRBV7-9 TGTGCCAGCAGCTTAAACAGGGGGTACGAGCAGTACTTC CASSLNRGYEQYF
TRBJ1-1 . . TRBV6-1 TGTGCCAGCAGAAGGCAGGGAGAGACTTTCTTT CASRRQGETFF
TRBJ2-2 . TRBD1 TRBV10-1 TGCGCCAGCAGTGATATGGGACAGGATGACACCGGGGAGCTGTTTTTT CASSDMGQDDTGELFF
TRBJ2-2 . . TRBV24-1 TGTGCCACCAGTGATTCTCCCAGGGAGACCGGGGAGCTGTTTTTT CATSDSPRETGELFF
TRBJ1-6 . TRBD1 TRBV2 TGTGCCAGACGGGACAGGGAGAATTCACCCCTCCACTTT CARRDRENSPLHF
TRBJ1-2 . . TRBV7-2 TGTGCCAGCAGCATCTACAGGGATGGCTACACCTTC CASSIYRDGYTF
TRBJ1-2 . . TRBV27 TGTGCCAGCAGTCCACGGGGAGATGGCTACACCTTC CASSPRGDGYTF
TRBJ2-3 . . TRBV20-1 TGCAGTGCTAGACCAGTCGGTACAGATACGCAGTATTTT CSARPVGTDTQYF
TRBJ2-5 . . TRBV4-2 TGTGCCAGCAGCCAGGATATGGGGTCGCGGGGTCTGAAAGAGACCCAGTACTTC CASSQDMGSRGLKETQYF
TRBJ2-1 . TRBD2 TRBV29-1 TGCAGCGCCGGACTAGCGGAAAGCTCCTACAATGAGCAGTTCTTC CSAGLAESSYNEQFF
TRBJ1-2 . TRBD1 TRBV2 TGTGCCAGCACTCGGGACAGCAACTATGGCTACACCTTC CASTRDSNYGYTF
TRBJ1-2 . TRBD1 TRBV29-1 TGCAGCGACCGGGACAGGGTAAATGGCTACACCTTC CSDRDRVNGYTF
TRBJ2-7 medium-sized TRBD1 TRBV15 TGTGCCACCAGCAGCCGGGACAGGGGAACGTACGAGCAGTACTTC CATSSRDRGTYEQYF
TRBJ2-3 . TRBD2 TRBV10-3 TGTGCCAGCAGTTACTCGGGGGGGCTAAGCACAGATACGCAGTATTTT CASSYSGGLSTDTQYF
TRBJ2-5 few TRBD1 TRBV2 TGTGCCAGCAGTGAACGTTGGACAGGGGTGAGCCAGTACTTC CASSERWTGVSQYF
TRBJ1-1 . . TRBV7-2 TGTGCCAGCAGTCCACAAGGAACAGAAGCTTTCTTT CASSPQGTEAFF
TRBJ2-1 . . TRBV2 TGTGCCACGAAAGCAATGGGGCCGAGGAATGAGCAGTTCTTC CATKAMGPRNEQFF
TRBJ2-3 . TRBD2 TRBV10-3 TGTGCCATCAGTGAGAATTTGGGCGGGGGAACAGATACGCAGTATTTT CAISENLGGGTDTQYF
TRBJ1-1 . . TRBV2 TGTGCCACGGGTCGGGCTCTGAACACTGAAGCTTTCTTT CATGRALNTEAFF
TRBJ1-5 . . TRBV15 TGTGCCACCAGCAGAGAGCGGGGGGCGAGTCAGCCCCAGCATTTT CATSRERGASQPQHF
TRBJ2-7 many TRBD2 TRBV5-6 TGTGCCAGCAGCTTGGCCATCGAGCGGGAGGCCTACGAGCAGTACTTC CASSLAIEREAYEQYF
TRBJ1-2 . . TRBV2 TGTGCCAGCAGTGAAGATGGCTGCACCTTC CASSEDGCTF
TRBJ1-5 . . TRBV2 TGTGCCAGCAGGGCGGGTGGAGATCAGCCCCAGCATTTT CASRAGGDQPQHF
TRBJ1-6 . TRBD1 TRBV20-1 TGCAGTGCTACAGGGGGGGAATCACCCCTCCACTTT CSATGGESPLHF
TRBJ2-7 . TRBD1 TRBV30 TGTGCACGGGGACAGGGCTCCTACGAGCAGTACTTC CARGQGSYEQYF
TRBJ2-7 once TRBD1 TRBV10-3 TGTGCCATCAGCGAACCAGGACAGGGTGTTAGGGAGCAGTACTTC CAISEPGQGVREQYF
TRBJ2-1 . TRBD1 TRBV11-1 TGTGCCAGCAGCTTAGTAATCTCGGACAGGGGTGGCAATGAGCAGTTCTTC CASSLVISDRGGNEQFF
TRBJ1-2 . . TRBV7-9 TGTGCCAGCAACTCGGGAGGGATCAACTATGGCTACACCTTC CASNSGGINYGYTF
TRBJ1-1 . . TRBV2 TGTGCCAGCAGTGAACAGGGCAGGGACACTGAAGCTTTCTTT CASSEQGRDTEAFF
TRBJ2-7 . TRBD1 TRBV19 TGTGCCAGTAGTGATGGACAGGCTATTTCCTACGAGCAGTACTTC CASSDGQAISYEQYF
TRBJ1-2 . . TRBV7-2 TGTGCCAGCAGCTTAAGCATGCAGGACAGAAGAGGCTACACCTTC CASSLSMQDRRGYTF
TRBJ2-7 . TRBD1 TRBV4-2 TGTGCCAGCAGCCGAAGGGACAGCTCGTACGAGCAGTACTTC CASSRRDSSYEQYF
TRBJ1-1 many . TRBV7-2 TGTGCCAGCAGCCGCATAGGGGGCACTGAAGCTTTCTTT CASSRIGGTEAFF
TRBJ1-5 once . TRBV20-1 TGCAGTGCTAGCCTGGGGGTAACGGGACAGCCCCAGCATTTT CSASLGVTGQPQHF
TRBJ1-2 . TRBD1 TRBV19 TGTGCCAGTAGTACCCGACAGGGGGGCTACACCTTC CASSTRQGGYTF
TRBJ1-2 . . TRBV20-1 TGCAGTGCTAGGGTCCGGGACATCAAGCCCTATGGCTACACCTTC CSARVRDIKPYGYTF
TRBJ1-1 few . TRBV7-9 TGTGCCAGCAGCGTAGGGGGGCTGGTTGTGGAGACTGAAGCTTTCTTT CASSVGGLVVETEAFF